The rows below give T cell receptor beta chains drawn from one sample of a study of blood T cell repertoires in COVID-19. Repertoires were generated with immunoSEQ multiplex PCR, while TCRdb's copy carries only in-frame clones and drops some. The sample records 250,000 to 300,000 clones, 80% to 85% being singletons. The sequencing sample was made of PBMCs or T cells enriched from blood (not recorded which). These TCRs come from a man aged 50 to 59 who had recovered from COVID-19. The CDR3 runs from the conserved cysteine through the conserved F or W. A D gene is named only where the DNA matches it firmly. The listing skips clone size in some rows; elsewhere it reads once, few, many or a size class.

v_gene	d_gene	abundance	j_gene	CDR3aa	CDR3nt
TRBV28	TRBD2	.	TRBJ2-7	CASSLRSGRWEQYF	TGTGCCAGCAGTTTACGTAGCGGGAGGTGGGAGCAGTACTTC
TRBV7-6	TRBD1	.	TRBJ2-2	CASSFWDRATGELFF	TGTGCCAGCAGCTTTTGGGACAGGGCCACCGGGGAGCTGTTTTTT
TRBV7-6	TRBD1	.	TRBJ2-5	CASRMAQGTKTQYF	TGTGCCAGCAGAATGGCACAGGGGACAAAGACCCAGTACTTC
TRBV6-5	TRBD1	.	TRBJ2-7	CASSYFGQGSEQYF	TGTGCCAGCAGTTACTTTGGACAGGGCAGCGAGCAGTACTTC
TRBV5-1	.	.	TRBJ2-1	CASRQGDGSSYNEQFF	TGCGCCAGCAGACAAGGGGACGGGAGCTCCTACAATGAGCAGTTCTTC
TRBV24-1	TRBD1	once	TRBJ2-3	CATSEPTGGPADTQYF	TGTGCCACCAGTGAGCCGACAGGGGGTCCAGCAGATACGCAGTATTTT
TRBV4-1	.	.	TRBJ1-2	CASSQLAYYGYTF	TGCGCCAGCAGCCAATTGGCTTACTATGGCTACACCTTC
TRBV5-1	.	.	TRBJ2-1	CASSFRVSYNEQFF	TGCGCCAGCAGCTTCCGGGTCTCCTACAATGAGCAGTTCTTC
TRBV13	.	.	TRBJ2-5	CASSQRGGGQETQYF	TGTGCCAGCAGCCAAAGGGGGGGCGGGCAAGAGACCCAGTACTTC
TRBV6-1	TRBD1	.	TRBJ1-2	CASSEDRGSGYTF	TGTGCCAGCAGTGAGGACAGGGGATCTGGCTACACCTTC
TRBV3-1/TRBV3-2	TRBD1	.	TRBJ2-7	CASSRTGTHEQYF	TGTGCCAGCAGCCGGACAGGGACCCACGAGCAGTACTTC
TRBV5-1	.	.	TRBJ2-3	CASSPEGQGSDTQYF	TGCGCCAGCAGCCCGGAGGGTCAGGGTTCAGATACGCAGTATTTT
TRBV10-3	TRBD2	.	TRBJ2-1	CAISESIPGLIAGRSSYNEQFF	TGTGCCATCAGTGAGTCGATTCCGGGCCTTATAGCGGGGCGAAGCTCCTACAATGAGCAGTTCTTC
TRBV27	.	.	TRBJ1-5	CASSLHGDNQPQHF	TGTGCCAGCAGTTTACACGGGGACAATCAGCCCCAGCATTTT
TRBV27	.	few	TRBJ2-7	CASSFRVGPEQYF	TGTGCCAGCAGTTTCCGAGTGGGGCCCGAGCAGTACTTC
TRBV5-1	TRBD1	.	TRBJ2-7	CASSFGDSSYEQYF	TGCGCCAGCAGCTTCGGGGACAGCTCCTACGAGCAGTACTTC
TRBV18	TRBD2	.	TRBJ2-7	CASSPRLAGLARYEQYF	TGTGCCAGCTCACCAAGACTAGCGGGACTGGCACGGTACGAGCAGTACTTC
TRBV12-2	.	.	TRBJ1-1	CASRLASFLWTVNTEAFF	TGTGCAAGTCGCTTAGCGTCTTTCCTTTGGACAGTAAACACTGAAGCTTTCTTT
TRBV10-3	TRBD2	once	TRBJ2-1	CAISGASGTSYNEQFF	TGTGCCATCAGTGGCGCTAGCGGGACATCCTACAATGAGCAGTTCTTC
TRBV5-4	TRBD2	once	TRBJ2-5	CASSSTSTSALRGTQYF	TGTGCCAGCAGCTCCACGTCGACTAGCGCCCTTAGGGGGACCCAGTACTTC
TRBV18	TRBD1	.	TRBJ1-1	CASSPTGGADTEAFF	TGTGCCAGCTCACCTACAGGGGGCGCGGACACTGAAGCTTTCTTT
TRBV3-1/TRBV3-2	TRBD1	.	TRBJ2-3	CASSQTGGGGTDTQYF	TGTGCCAGCAGCCAGACAGGGGGCGGAGGGACAGATACGCAGTATTTT